These T cell receptor beta chains were read from a single sample in a study of OX40 agonist ivuxolimab in advanced cancers. Generated by immunoSEQ multiplex PCR, the TCRdb table keeps only in-frame clones and is missing some. Of about 35,000 clones detected, more than 80% appear once; the ten largest clones hold 10% to 15%. The source was CD4+ or CD8+ T cells sorted from blood, collected in a trial of the OX40 agonist ivuxolimab. Receptor source: an adult with an advanced solid tumor such as melanoma, head and neck, liver or kidney cancer. Each CDR3 is given with its conserved first and last residue. A D gene is named only where the DNA matches it firmly. Only some rows state a clone size, as once, few, many or a class for expanded clones.

J: TRBJ2-1; D: .; size: few; V: TRBV7-8; CDR3: CASSLAEGAIYYEQFF; DNA: TGTGCCAGCAGCTTAGCGGAGGGGGCAATCTACTATGAGCAGTTCTTC
J: TRBJ1-6; D: TRBD1; size: .; V: TRBV2; CDR3: CASTLSQGGRYNSPLHF; DNA: TGTGCCAGCACATTAAGCCAGGGGGGACGATATAATTCACCCCTCCACTTT
J: TRBJ1-6; D: TRBD1; size: .; V: TRBV19; CDR3: CASSIGAGQPNSPLHF; DNA: TGTGCCAGTAGTATAGGAGCGGGACAGCCCAATTCACCCCTCCACTTT
J: TRBJ2-1; D: TRBD2; size: .; V: TRBV7-8; CDR3: CASSISNLRDYFYNEQFF; DNA: TGTGCCAGCAGCATTTCAAACCTCCGGGACTATTTTTACAATGAGCAGTTCTTC
J: TRBJ2-7; D: .; size: .; V: TRBV10-3; CDR3: CAISESSSGQRTYEQYF; DNA: TGTGCCATCAGTGAGTCATCGAGCGGTCAGAGGACCTACGAGCAGTACTTC
J: TRBJ2-5; D: .; size: .; V: TRBV5-1; CDR3: CASSLVAGAVETQYF; DNA: TGCGCCAGCAGCTTGGTAGCAGGGGCGGTAGAGACCCAGTACTTC
J: TRBJ2-7; D: TRBD2; size: .; V: TRBV11-2; CDR3: CASSLFRGAYEQYF; DNA: TGTGCCAGCAGCTTATTCCGGGGGGCCTACGAGCAGTACTTC
J: TRBJ1-5; D: .; size: .; V: TRBV7-9; CDR3: CASSPSWKNQPQHF; DNA: TGTGCCAGCAGCCCTAGCTGGAAAAATCAGCCCCAGCATTTT
J: TRBJ1-1; D: .; size: .; V: TRBV6-1; CDR3: CASSDSEAFF; DNA: TGTGCCAGCAGTGATAGTGAAGCTTTCTTT
J: TRBJ2-1; D: .; size: .; V: TRBV9; CDR3: CASSAPYNEQFF; DNA: TGTGCCAGCAGCGCCCCTTACAATGAGCAGTTCTTC
J: TRBJ1-1; D: TRBD1; size: .; V: TRBV28; CDR3: CASSLPGQTKGAFF; DNA: TGTGCCAGCAGTTTACCGGGACAGACGAAAGGAGCTTTCTTT
J: TRBJ1-2; D: .; size: .; V: TRBV5-1; CDR3: CASSLAGAAGGYTF; DNA: TGCGCCAGCAGCTTGGCCGGGGCGGCGGGAGGCTACACCTTC
J: TRBJ2-5; D: .; size: many; V: TRBV29-1; CDR3: CSVDLRTQYF; DNA: TGCAGCGTTGACTTGAGGACCCAGTACTTC
J: TRBJ2-7; D: .; size: .; V: TRBV28; CDR3: CASSLYRNEQYF; DNA: TGTGCCAGCAGCTTATACAGGAACGAGCAGTACTTC
J: TRBJ2-7; D: .; size: .; V: TRBV6-6; CDR3: CASSGRVSYEQYF; DNA: TGTGCCAGCTCGGGCAGGGTGTCCTACGAGCAGTACTTC
J: TRBJ2-1; D: .; size: .; V: TRBV2; CDR3: CASSTGGEQFF; DNA: TGTGCCAGCAGTACCGGGGGTGAGCAGTTCTTC
J: TRBJ1-1; D: TRBD1; size: .; V: TRBV6-5; CDR3: CASSWTGGTEAFF; DNA: TGTGCCAGCAGCTGGACAGGGGGCACTGAAGCTTTCTTT
J: TRBJ1-1; D: .; size: .; V: TRBV5-6; CDR3: CASSLRTENTEAFF; DNA: TGTGCCAGCAGCTTAAGGACTGAGAACACTGAAGCTTTCTTT
J: TRBJ1-3; D: .; size: .; V: TRBV7-3; CDR3: CASSLYPGTGNTIYF; DNA: TGTGCCAGCAGCTTATATCCAGGGACTGGAAACACCATATATTTT
J: TRBJ1-2; D: .; size: medium-sized; V: TRBV28; CDR3: CASGEDRLYGYTF; DNA: TGTGCCAGCGGAGAGGACAGACTATATGGCTACACCTTC
J: TRBJ2-7; D: .; size: .; V: TRBV19; CDR3: CASSIGPGSAYEQYF; DNA: TGTGCCAGTAGTATAGGACCAGGCAGCGCCTACGAGCAGTACTTT
J: TRBJ1-2; D: TRBD1; size: .; V: TRBV5-1; CDR3: CASSLTRDRVGYGYTF; DNA: TGCGCCAGCAGCTTGACCCGGGACAGGGTAGGCTATGGCTACACCTTC
J: TRBJ2-2; D: TRBD2; size: once; V: TRBV27; CDR3: CASGPAGTSDPGELFF; DNA: TGTGCCAGCGGTCCAGCCGGGACTAGCGACCCCGGGGAGCTGTTTTTT
J: TRBJ2-5; D: .; size: .; V: TRBV6-5; CDR3: CASSYSQGRGETQYF; DNA: TGTGCCAGCAGTTACAGCCAGGGGAGGGGAGAGACCCAGTACTTC
J: TRBJ1-2; D: .; size: .; V: TRBV10-3; CDR3: CAISEGDPVSYGYTF; DNA: TGTGCCATCAGTGAGGGGGACCCCGTTAGCTATGGCTACACCTTC
J: TRBJ2-7; D: TRBD1; size: .; V: TRBV5-5; CDR3: CASSLSGTGSYEQYF; DNA: TGTGCCAGCAGCCTCTCCGGGACAGGGTCCTACGAGCAGTACTTC
J: TRBJ2-7; D: TRBD1; size: .; V: TRBV5-4; CDR3: CASSLWTGGSYEQYF; DNA: TGTGCCAGCAGCTTATGGACAGGGGGCTCCTACGAGCAGTACTTC
J: TRBJ1-1; D: .; size: few; V: TRBV30; CDR3: CAWSADYYNGAFF; DNA: TGTGCCTGGAGTGCTGACTATTACAACGGAGCTTTCTTT
J: TRBJ2-1; D: TRBD1; size: .; V: TRBV9; CDR3: CASSSRGQYNEQFF; DNA: TGTGCCAGCAGCTCGAGGGGACAGTACAATGAGCAGTTCTTC
J: TRBJ2-7; D: TRBD2; size: .; V: TRBV7-9; CDR3: CASSSTSGSFVYEQYF; DNA: TGTGCCAGCAGCTCAACTAGCGGGAGTTTTGTTTACGAGCAGTACTTC
J: TRBJ2-3; D: .; size: .; V: TRBV29-1; CDR3: CSVREMGNTDTQYF; DNA: TGCAGCGTTAGGGAGATGGGAAACACAGATACGCAGTATTTT
J: TRBJ2-5; D: TRBD2; size: .; V: TRBV5-5; CDR3: CASSFWGGTQETQYF; DNA: TGTGCCAGCAGCTTTTGGGGAGGGACCCAAGAGACCCAGTACTTC